A single sample is the source of the 7 T cell receptor beta chains below, sequenced in a study of T cell responses to AZD1222 COVID-19 vaccine. Repertoires were generated with immunoSEQ multiplex PCR, while TCRdb's copy carries only in-frame clones and drops some. Of 150,000 or so clones in the sample, roughly 92% were seen once. The specimen comprised peripheral blood, sampled 28 days after the second AZD1222 dose. These receptor sequences come from an adult who received the AZD1222 COVID-19 vaccine.

This rearrangement joins TRBV29-1 to TRBJ1-2; D is ambiguous. This CDR3 has 13 residues. CDR1 SQVTM and CDR2 ANQGSEA come from the germline V gene. V lost 4 bases to trimming and J lost 8 bases, with 17 bases between them. The CDR3: CSVVPGIGSGYTF. CDR3 nucleotides: TGCAGCGTTGTTCCCGGTATCGGTAGCGGCTACACCTTC.

The rearrangement uses TRBV12-3 or TRBV12-4 and TRBJ1-5, with D hard to call. Trimming shortened V by 3 bases and J by 3 bases, and 6 bases separated the two germline ends. This CDR3 is 13 amino acids long. The CDR3 DNA follows: TGTGCCAGCAGTTTGGAGACCAATCAGCCCCAGCATTTT. Translation: CASSLETNQPQHF.

The chain couples TRBV18 to TRBJ1-2, with a tentative D call TRBD1 (5 bases). The V and J ends lost 0 bases and 4 bases respectively, with 15 bases between them. The CDR3 totals 16 residues. CDR1 is KGHSH and CDR2 is LQKENI in the germline V gene. For the CDR3, the DNA is TGTGCCAGCTCACCACCAGCGACAGCGACGACCTATGGCTACACCTTC. Its translation: CASSPPATATTYGYTF.

The chain couples TRBV12-3 or TRBV12-4 to TRBJ1-4; the match to TRBD1 covers 7 bases. Unmatched junction bases numbered 7, after V lost 8 bases and J lost 7 bases. This CDR3 is 13 amino acids long. The CDR3 nucleotides read TGTGCCAGCGTTGCCAGGGGGGCTGAAAAACTGTTTTTT. Translating gives CASVARGAEKLFF.

The chain couples TRBV27 to TRBJ2-7, with 10 bases fitting TRBD1. This CDR3 region has 14 residues. The V gene's germline CDR1 is MNHEY and CDR2 SMNVEV (reference sequence). V shed 6 bases, J shed 3 bases, and the junction held 5 bases outside the gene matches. CDR3 sequence: CASRLGQGSYEQYF. As DNA, the CDR3 is TGTGCCAGCAGACTGGGACAGGGGAGCTACGAGCAGTACTTC.

V gene TRBV19 combines with J gene TRBJ2-3, with D possibly matching TRBD2 (5 bases). The CDR3 has 16 amino acids. The germline V and J ends were trimmed by 3 bases and 0 bases, with 13 bases remaining between them. CDR1 and CDR2 (germline): LNHDA, SQIVND (reference sequence). The CDR3 here is CASSIRGVPSTDTQYF. Written as DNA, the CDR3 is TGTGCCAGTAGTATTCGGGGAGTCCCTAGCACAGATACGCAGTATTTT.

This clone has just one count. The chain couples TRBV7-2 to TRBJ1-6; the D gene is possibly TRBD1 (6 bases). Trimming removed 5 bases at V and 10 bases at J, with 15 bases between. CDR3 size: 14 residues. Looked up from germline, CDR1 is SGHTA and CDR2 is FQGNSA. The CDR3 coding sequence is TGTGCCAGCAGCCCCACGGGGGGGGCCTCACCCCTCCACTTT. Translation: CASSPTGGASPLHF.